This TCR beta chain emerged from a study of tumor and adjacent non-tumor tissue in lung cancer. Study results and caveats: Compared with tumor, normal lung showed significantly lower TCR diversity.

The library came from three nested PCR rounds adapted from ARM-PCR protocols. Each CDR3 protein is one row after TCRdb ran MiXCR on the multiplex PCR reads. Of approximately 140,000 distinct CDR3 sequences listed, roughly 66% are singletons. The template was RNA from unsorted bulk tissue. In the case of this clonotype: What it recognizes is unknown.

Sequencing was done on a sample of lung tumor tissue. The source of this sequence is a man aged 55 to 70 with small cell lung cancer.

CDR3 residues: CSVGLVRPYEQYF. The CDR3 nucleotides read TGCAGCGTCGGGCTGGTCAGACCCTACGAGCAGTACTTC. V usage is TRBV29-1 and J usage is TRBJ2-7; no reliable D call. The CDR3 extends over 13 amino acids. CDR1 and CDR2 (germline): SQVTM, ANQGSEA. V lost 6 bases to trimming and J lost 2 bases, with 14 bases between them.